These 24 T cell receptor beta chains were all obtained from the same sample, sequenced in a study of T-cell memory formation after mild COVID-19. TCRdb re-called the 5' RACE reads with MiXCR, one entry per CDR3 protein. The profile covers 350,000 or so distinct CDR3 sequences, with roughly 19% appearing a single time and 21% taken by the ten largest. What was sequenced was PBMCs or a T cell subset sorted from them (not recorded which). These receptor sequences come from a young man who had mild COVID-19 (a few samples of this study predate the infection). Cell type and time point are not known.

This clonotype has only one observation. The chain has TRBV29-1 and TRBJ1-1; D is possibly TRBD1 (5 bases). The CDR3 runs to 13 residues. Trimming took 3 bases from V and 7 from J, leaving 15 bases between them. Germline values: CDR1 SQVTM, CDR2 ANQGSEA. The CDR3 loop reads CSVDFGGVGEAFF. In DNA form, the CDR3 reads TGCAGCGTTGATTTTGGGGGGGTTGGTGAAGCTTTCTTT.

This clonotype turned up a few times. V is TRBV5-1 and J is TRBJ1-1; 8 bases line up with TRBD1. V lost 7 bases and J lost 3; bases outside the gene matches: 5. The CDR3 spans 13 residues. Germline V gene data show CDR1 as SGHRS and CDR2 as YFSETQ. The CDR3 nucleotides read TGCGCCAGCCAGGACAGGGAGGACACTGAAGCTTTCTTT. Residues: CASQDREDTEAFF.

This clonotype has a handful of counts. The V gene is TRBV9, the J gene TRBJ2-1, with 8 bases lining up with TRBD1. Germline V CDR1 and CDR2: SGDLS, YYNGEE. There are 12 residues in the CDR3. The J segment lost 9 bases and the V segment lost 4 bases, leaving 3 bases of the junction unmatched. CDR3 amino acids: CASSPTGGEQFF. The CDR3 bases are TGTGCCAGCAGCCCAACAGGGGGTGAGCAGTTCTTC. The full variable domain, its missing parts supplied by reference TRBV9 and TRBJ2-1, is DSGVTQTPKHLITATGQRVTLRCSPRSGDLSVYWYQQSLDQGLQFLIQYYNGEERAKGNILERFSAQQFPDLHSELNLSSLELGDSALYFCASSPTGGEQFFGPGTRLTVL.

With respect to this clonotype: A read error may explain this, as a much larger clone is one base away. This rearrangement joins TRBV5-1 to TRBJ2-5; D may be TRBD2 (6 bases). The CDR3 consists of 13 residues. Germline values: CDR1 SGHRS, CDR2 YFSETQ. V lost 9 bases, J lost 5 bases, and 17 bases lay in between. CDR3 loop: CAISEIGGETQYF. In nucleotides, the CDR3 is TGCGCCATCAGTGAAATTGGAGGGGAGACCCAGTACTTC.

This clonotype came up a few times. The V and J genes are TRBV4-3 and TRBJ1-5, with 7 bases aligning to TRBD1. Germline lookup yields CDR1 LGHNA and CDR2 YSLEER. With V trimmed by 2 bases and J by 4 bases, 8 bases remained unmatched. This CDR3 has 16 amino acids. DNA for the CDR3: TGCGCCAGCAGCCAACTGGCAGGGGGAGGAAATCAGCCCCAGCATTTT. Translating it yields CASSQLAGGGNQPQHF.

This clonotype has ten or more counts. The chain joins TRBV29-1 to TRBJ1-1; D may be TRBD1 (5 bases). The germline CDR1 and CDR2 sequences are SQVTM and ANQGSEA. V lost 3 bases and J lost 1, with 12 bases in between. CDR3 size: 14 residues. The CDR3 here is CSVDTTEGNTEAFF. In DNA form, the CDR3 reads TGCAGCGTTGATACGACAGAGGGGAACACTGAAGCTTTCTTT.

The chain joins TRBV7-6 to TRBJ1-1; D is uncertain. The CDR3 has 16 amino acids. CDR1 is SGHVS, CDR2 FNYEAQ, per germline. Trimming removed 5 bases at V and 1 base at J, with 17 bases between. CDR3 coding DNA: TGTGCCAGCAGCCTAAGTCGAGGGCAGCCGAACACTGAAGCTTTCTTT. It specifies CASSLSRGQPNTEAFF.

V is TRBV15 and J is TRBJ1-2, with 9 positions matching TRBD1. CDR1 is LNHNV, CDR2 YYDKDF, per germline (reference sequence). V trimming: 0 bases; J trimming: 6 bases; junction bases outside the gene matches: 2. This CDR3 contains 14 residues. The CDR3 here is CATSREDRGDGYTF. The CDR3 DNA follows: TGTGCCACCAGCAGAGAGGACAGGGGTGATGGCTACACCTTC. The full variable domain, with the rest looked up from reference TRBV15 and TRBJ1-2, is DAMVIQNPRYQVTQFGKPVTLSCSQTLNHNVMYWYQQKSSQAPKLLFHYYDKDFNNEADTPDNFQSRRPNTSFCFLDIRSPGLGDTAMYLCATSREDRGDGYTFGSGTRLTVV.

This clonotype showed up just a few times. The chain has TRBV12-3 or TRBV12-4 and TRBJ2-1; TRBD2 matches 8 bases. This CDR3 has 14 residues. V was clipped by 5 bases and J by 6 bases; unmatched bases: 6. CDR3 sequence reads: CASSPLTSVNEQFF. CDR3 DNA sequence: TGTGCCAGCAGTCCGTTGACTAGCGTCAATGAGCAGTTCTTC.

The chain has TRBV7-2 and TRBJ2-3; TRBD2 matches 8 bases. The CDR3 is 16 residues long. Germline assignment: CDR1 SGHTA and CDR2 FQGNSA. The V gene end was trimmed by 5 bases and the J gene end by 0 bases; junction bases not matched to a gene: 7. The CDR3 loop reads CASSPSLAESTDTQYF. The DNA for the CDR3 is TGTGCCAGCAGCCCTTCACTAGCGGAAAGCACAGATACGCAGTATTTT.

The rearrangement joins TRBV28 to TRBJ2-7; possible D gene TRBD2, 7 bases. The CDR3 loop spans 15 amino acids. The germline CDR1 and CDR2 sequences are MDHEN and SYDVKM. V was pared by 6 bases and J by 0 bases, with 15 bases between. Here the CDR3 DNA reads TGTGCCAGCAGCCAAGGGGGGGCGAGCTCCTACGAGCAGTACGTC. Protein sequence: CASSQGGASSYEQYV.

This clonotype has more than one count but fewer than ten. J is TRBJ1-2 and V is TRBV7-2; 10 bases are shared with TRBD1. The CDR3 is made up of 14 amino acids. Germline-derived CDR1 and CDR2 are SGHTA and FQGNSA. The junction had 6 bases not matched to a gene; V was cut back by 3 bases and J by 8 bases. For the CDR3, the DNA is TGTGCCAGCAGCTTGAGGACAGGGGGTCGCGGCTACACCTTC. It is translated as CASSLRTGGRGYTF.

This clonotype has only a few counts. The rearrangement uses TRBV5-1 and TRBJ2-3; the match to TRBD2 covers 12 bases. The CDR3 has 19 amino acids. V gave up 3 bases and J gave up 3 bases; unmatched junction bases: 14. In germline, CDR1 is SGHRS, CDR2 YFSETQ. The CDR3 DNA sequence: TGCGCCAGCAGCTCCGCCCGGACTAGCGGGGACGTCGGGACAGATACGCAGTATTTT. Translating it yields CASSSARTSGDVGTDTQYF. The full variable domain, in which reference TRBV5-1 and TRBJ2-3 provide the parts outside the CDR3, is KAGVTQTPRYLIKTRGQQVTLSCSPISGHRSVSWYQQTPGQGLQFLFEYFSETQRNKGNFPGRFSGRQFSNSRSEMNVSTLELGDSALYLCASSSARTSGDVGTDTQYFGPGTRLTVL.

This clonotype was picked up a small number of times. The chain couples TRBV7-2 to TRBJ1-2; D is undetermined. CDR1 and CDR2 from the germline V gene are SGHTA and FQGNSA. CDR3 size: 13 residues. V was clipped by 7 bases and J by 6 bases, with 15 bases between them. The CDR3 nucleotides are TGTGCCAGCAATAAACAGACAAGTGATGGCTACACCTTC. Residues: CASNKQTSDGYTF.

The gene calls are TRBV20-1 and TRBJ2-3; D gene uncertain. The V and J ends lost 1 base and 4 bases respectively, with 15 bases between them. The length of the CDR3 is 15 residues. Germline values: CDR1 DFQATT, CDR2 SNEGSKA (reference sequence). The CDR3 DNA sequence: TGCAGTGCTAGAGTGGGTAGCTGGAGCTCAGATACGCAGTATTTT. Protein product: CSARVGSWSSDTQYF.

This clonotype has more than one count but fewer than ten. The V call is TRBV5-1, the J call TRBJ2-7; 11 nucleotides align to TRBD1. The ends lost 4 bases at V and 3 bases at J; junction bases unmatched: 6. From germline, CDR1 is SGHRS and CDR2 YFSETQ. The length of the CDR3 is 15 residues. Here the CDR3 reads CASSTSGTGGYEQYF. The CDR3 DNA sequence: TGCGCCAGCAGCACCTCCGGGACAGGGGGCTACGAGCAGTACTTC.

This clonotype was seen a handful of times. The chain couples TRBV20-1 to TRBJ1-3; no reliable D call. Germline V CDR1 and CDR2: DFQATT, SNEGSKA (reference sequence). The CDR3 length is 12 residues. The V end was cut by 4 bases, the J end by 0 bases, with 4 bases between. CDR3 in DNA: TGCAGTGCTATCCCCTCTGGAAACACCATATATTTT. As protein: CSAIPSGNTIYF.

This chain uses TRBV7-9 with TRBJ1-2; D perhaps matches TRBD1 (6 bases). Germline V gene data show CDR1 as SEHNR and CDR2 as FQNEAQ (reference sequence). CDR3 length: 15 residues. V dropped 5 bases and J dropped 3 bases, with 16 bases sitting between them. The chain's CDR3 is CASSTNRELDYGYTF. The DNA for the CDR3 is TGTGCCAGCAGCACGAACAGGGAGCTCGACTATGGCTACACCTTC.

This clonotype was seen more than once but under ten times. V usage is TRBV14 and J usage is TRBJ1-2; weak D call: TRBD1 (6 bases). With 0 bases removed from V and 8 bases from J, the gap between germline ends came to 16 bases. Germline V gene data show CDR1 as SGHDN and CDR2 as FVKESK. The CDR3 spans 15 residues. The chain's CDR3 is CASSQEVGRGGGYTF. CDR3 sequence (DNA): TGTGCCAGCAGCCAAGAGGTCGGCAGGGGAGGAGGCTACACCTTC.

This chain connects TRBV25-1 to TRBJ1-1; 11 nucleotides match TRBD1. The CDR3 spans 16 residues. CDR1 MGHDK and CDR2 SYGVNS come from the germline V gene. Trimming removed 6 bases from V and 3 bases from J; junction bases left unmatched: 9. CDR3 coding DNA: TGTGCCAGCAGAAACTTAGGACAGGGGGCGGACACTGAAGCTTTCTTT. It translates to CASRNLGQGADTEAFF.

The rearrangement joins TRBV25-1 to TRBJ2-3, with 11 bases matching TRBD1. Per the germline V gene, CDR1 is MGHDK and CDR2 is SYGVNS. Trimming removed 5 bases from V and 14 bases from J; junction bases left unmatched: 12. The CDR3 spans 14 residues. CDR3 DNA sequence: TGTGCCAGCAGTAACCTCCGTGGACAGGGGGCTTGGTATTTT. Translation gives CASSNLRGQGAWYF.

There are many counts of this clonotype. The chain recombines TRBV24-1 with TRBJ2-2; no clear D. The germline V gene encodes CDR1 KGHDR and CDR2 SFDVKD. CDR3 length equals 11 residues. Trimming pared 2 bases from V and 6 bases from J, leaving 0 bases between. In DNA, the CDR3 is TGTGCCACCAGTGATTCCGGGGAGCTGTTTTTT. It translates to CATSDSGELFF.

The rearrangement links TRBV29-1 to TRBJ1-6; D gene uncertain. The CDR3 is 13 amino acids. The V gene's germline CDR1 is SQVTM and CDR2 ANQGSEA. The V and J ends lost 6 bases and 7 bases respectively, with 13 bases between them. The CDR3 coding sequence is TGCAGCGTGGCCGTGGACCAGAATTCACCCCTCCACTTT. This translates into CSVAVDQNSPLHF.

There are a few counts of this clonotype. This chain joins TRBV7-2 and TRBJ2-1; TRBD1 matches 8 bases. The CDR3 is 15 residues long. V dropped 5 bases and J dropped 2; count of bases not matched to a gene: 5. CDR1 is SGHTA, CDR2 FQGNSA, per germline. The CDR3 DNA is TGTGCCAGCAGCCCCGACAGGGGAGCCTACAATGAGCAGTTCTTC. Translation: CASSPDRGAYNEQFF.